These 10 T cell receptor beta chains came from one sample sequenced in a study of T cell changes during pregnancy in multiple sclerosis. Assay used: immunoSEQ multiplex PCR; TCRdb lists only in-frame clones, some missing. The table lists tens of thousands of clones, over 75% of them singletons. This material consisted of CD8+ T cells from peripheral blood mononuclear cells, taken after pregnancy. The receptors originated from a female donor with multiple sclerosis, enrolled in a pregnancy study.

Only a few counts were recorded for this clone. DNA of the CDR3: TGCGCCAGCAGCCAAGATCTCGGGGGGGGAGTGGAGCAGTACTTC. Translated, it gives CASSQDLGGGVEQYF. The V gene is TRBV4-3, the J gene TRBJ2-7; 8 bases map to TRBD2. The CDR3 sequence is 15 residues long. Germline CDR1 is LGHNA and CDR2 is YSLEER. With 0 bases clipped from V and 7 bases from J, the junction kept 8 bases outside the gene matches.

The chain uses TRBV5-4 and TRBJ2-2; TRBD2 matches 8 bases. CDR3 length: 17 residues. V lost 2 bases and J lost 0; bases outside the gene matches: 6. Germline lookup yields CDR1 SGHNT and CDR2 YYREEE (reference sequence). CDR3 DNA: TGTGCCAGCAGCTTTAGGCGGGGGGCTCCGAACACCGGGGAGCTGTTTTTT. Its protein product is CASSFRRGAPNTGELFF.

CDR3 in amino acids: CATGRSGARYEQYF. As DNA, the CDR3 is TGCGCCACCGGGAGGTCGGGGGCGCGGTACGAGCAGTACTTC. The chain uses TRBV10-2 and TRBJ2-7; tentative D call: TRBD2 (7 bases). Germline CDR1 is WSHSY and CDR2 is SAAADI. This CDR3 has 14 amino acids. Trimming cost V 10 bases and J 4 bases, with 20 bases left between them.

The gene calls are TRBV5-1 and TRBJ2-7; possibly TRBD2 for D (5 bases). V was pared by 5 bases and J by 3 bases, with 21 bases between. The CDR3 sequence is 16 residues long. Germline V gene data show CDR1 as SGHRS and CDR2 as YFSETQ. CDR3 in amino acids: CASSPWGDYYVYEQYF. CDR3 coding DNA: TGCGCCAGCAGTCCGTGGGGAGACTATTACGTCTACGAGCAGTACTTC.

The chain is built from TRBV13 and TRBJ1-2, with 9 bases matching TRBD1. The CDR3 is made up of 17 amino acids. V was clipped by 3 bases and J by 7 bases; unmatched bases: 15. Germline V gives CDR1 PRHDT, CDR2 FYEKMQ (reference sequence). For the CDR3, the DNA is TGTGCCAGCAGCTTGGGCTTACAGGGGGCCGCGAGCGGTGGCTACACCTTC. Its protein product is CASSLGLQGAASGGYTF. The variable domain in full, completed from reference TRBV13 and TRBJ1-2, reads AAGVIQSPRHLIKEKRETATLKCYPIPRHDTVYWYQQGPGQDPQFLISFYEKMQSDKGSIPDRFSAQQFSDYHSELNMSSLELGDSALYFCASSLGLQGAASGGYTFGSGTRLTVV.

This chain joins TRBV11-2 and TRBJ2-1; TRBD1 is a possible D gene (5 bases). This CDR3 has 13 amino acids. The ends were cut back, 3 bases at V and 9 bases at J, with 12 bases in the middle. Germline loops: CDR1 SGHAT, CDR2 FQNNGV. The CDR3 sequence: CASSLGSRAEQFF. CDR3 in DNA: TGTGCCAGCAGCTTGGGTAGCAGGGCTGAGCAGTTCTTC.

CDR3 nucleotides: TGCGCCAGCAACGATCGGACAGCCGCAATGAACACTGAAGCTTTCTTT. Protein: CASNDRTAAMNTEAFF. The rearrangement links TRBV4-1 to TRBJ1-1; weak D call: TRBD1 (6 bases). With 7 bases removed from V and 0 bases from J, the gap between germline ends came to 18 bases. Germline V gene sequence: CDR1 MGHRA, CDR2 YSYEKL. The CDR3 runs 16 residues.

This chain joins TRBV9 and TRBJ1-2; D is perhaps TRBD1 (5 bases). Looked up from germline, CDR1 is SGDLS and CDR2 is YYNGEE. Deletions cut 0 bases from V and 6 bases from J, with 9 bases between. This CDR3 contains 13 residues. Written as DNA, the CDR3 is TGTGCCAGCAGCGTAGCGGCAGGGCATGGCTACACCTTC. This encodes CASSVAAGHGYTF.

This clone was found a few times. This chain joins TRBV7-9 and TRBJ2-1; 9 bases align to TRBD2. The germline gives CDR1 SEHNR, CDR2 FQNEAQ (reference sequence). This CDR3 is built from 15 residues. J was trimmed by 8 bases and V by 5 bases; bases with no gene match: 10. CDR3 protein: CASSPRRGGAHEQFF. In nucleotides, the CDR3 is TGTGCCAGCAGCCCCAGGCGCGGGGGGGCCCATGAGCAGTTCTTC.

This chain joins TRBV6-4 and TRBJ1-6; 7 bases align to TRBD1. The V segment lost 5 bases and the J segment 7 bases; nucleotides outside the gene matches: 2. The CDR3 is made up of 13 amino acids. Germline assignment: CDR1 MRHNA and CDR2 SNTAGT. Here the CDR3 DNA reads TGTGCCAGCAGTAGACAGGGAAATTCACCCCTCCACTTT. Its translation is CASSRQGNSPLHF.